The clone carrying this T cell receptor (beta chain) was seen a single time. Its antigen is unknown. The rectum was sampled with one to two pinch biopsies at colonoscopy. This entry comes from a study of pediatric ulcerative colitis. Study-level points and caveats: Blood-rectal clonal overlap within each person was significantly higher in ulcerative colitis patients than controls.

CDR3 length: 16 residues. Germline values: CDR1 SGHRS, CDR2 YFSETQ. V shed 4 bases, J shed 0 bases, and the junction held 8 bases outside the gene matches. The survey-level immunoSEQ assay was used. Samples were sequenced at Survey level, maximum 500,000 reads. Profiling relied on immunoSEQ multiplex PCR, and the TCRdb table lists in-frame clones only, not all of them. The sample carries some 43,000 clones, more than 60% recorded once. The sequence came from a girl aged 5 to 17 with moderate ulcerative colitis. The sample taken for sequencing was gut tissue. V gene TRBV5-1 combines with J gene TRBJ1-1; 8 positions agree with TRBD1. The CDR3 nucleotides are TGCGCCAGCAGCGCTGGGGACAGGTGGATGAACACTGAAGCTTTCTTT. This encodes CASSAGDRWMNTEAFF.